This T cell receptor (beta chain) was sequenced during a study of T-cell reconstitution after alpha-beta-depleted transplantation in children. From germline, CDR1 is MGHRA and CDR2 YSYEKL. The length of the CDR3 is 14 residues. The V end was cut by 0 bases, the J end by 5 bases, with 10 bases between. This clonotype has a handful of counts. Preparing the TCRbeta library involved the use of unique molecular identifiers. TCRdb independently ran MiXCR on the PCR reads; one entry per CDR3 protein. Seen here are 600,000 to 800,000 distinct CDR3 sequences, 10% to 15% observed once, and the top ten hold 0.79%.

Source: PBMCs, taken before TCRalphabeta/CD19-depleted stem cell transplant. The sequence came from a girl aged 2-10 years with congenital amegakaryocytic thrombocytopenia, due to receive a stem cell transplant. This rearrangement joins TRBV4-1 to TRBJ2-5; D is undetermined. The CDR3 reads CASSQDGVRETQYF. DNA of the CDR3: TGCGCCAGCAGCCAAGATGGGGTTCGGGAGACCCAGTACTTC.